These 13 T cell receptor beta chains share one sample of origin, sequenced in a study of cytomegalovirus exposure and HLA in healthy donors. The PCR had 60 Vbeta and 13 Jbeta primers. Assay: immunoSEQ multiplex PCR; the TCRdb copy retains only in-frame clones and omits some. The sample has about 180,000 clones, about 82% seen once. Sequencing was performed on PBMCs. These TCRs come from a young woman in good health and CMV-seronegative.

The V and J genes are TRBV6-1 and TRBJ1-1; weak D call: TRBD1 (6 bases). Germline V gene data show CDR1 as MNHNS and CDR2 as SASEGT. Trimming shortened V by 3 bases and J by 7 bases, and 15 bases separated the two germline ends. This CDR3 is built from 14 residues. CDR3 bases: TGTGCCAGCAGTGAGAGACAGGCTTCTGTTGAAGCTTTCTTT. Its translation is CASSERQASVEAFF.

The chain links TRBV30 to TRBJ1-2; no clear D. The CDR3 runs to 12 residues. V gave up 1 base and J gave up 2 bases, with 5 bases separating them. CDR1 and CDR2 (germline): GTSNPN, SVGIG (reference sequence). In nucleotides, the CDR3 is TGTGCCTGGAGTGACAGCAACTATGGCTACACCTTC. Translated, it gives CAWSDSNYGYTF.

About this clone itself: One end of the junction varies from germline; a read error may be responsible. The chain is built from TRBV10-1 and TRBJ2-3; TRBD2 agrees at 8 bases. CDR3 length: 14 amino acids. Germline CDR1 and CDR2: WNHNN and SYGVQD (reference sequence). In DNA, the CDR3 is TGCGCCGGCAGTGACGGGACTAGTTCAGATACGCAGTATTTT. Translation: CAGSDGTSSDTQYF.

The chain uses TRBV6-5 and TRBJ1-3, with unresolved D. CDR1 is MNHEY and CDR2 is SVGAGI in the germline V gene. The CDR3 runs to 16 residues. The V gene lost 0 bases and the J gene lost 0 bases, with 9 bases spanning the gap. The CDR3 nucleotides are TGTGCCAGCAGTTACTCATTCAGACTCTCTGGAAACACCATATATTTT. Translated: CASSYSFRLSGNTIYF.

This clone has just a few counts. The chain has TRBV6-6 and TRBJ1-1; the D is unclear. This CDR3 comprises 16 residues. Trimming took off 6 bases at V and 1 base at J, with 18 bases between the two ends. Germline V gene lookup returns CDR1 MNHNY and CDR2 SVGAGI (reference sequence). CDR3 protein: CASSYGMEGANTEAFF. In nucleotides, the CDR3 is TGTGCCAGCAGCTATGGGATGGAGGGCGCGAACACTGAAGCTTTCTTT.

This clone has more than one count but fewer than ten. The chain has TRBV5-1 and TRBJ1-4; 8 bases map to TRBD1. This CDR3 spans 15 amino acids. Germline V lookup: CDR1 SGHRS, CDR2 YFSETQ. V gave up 5 bases and J gave up 7 bases; unmatched junction bases: 10. CDR3 residues: CASSPGQVVGEKLFF. Here the CDR3 DNA reads TGCGCCAGCAGTCCGGGACAGGTCGTGGGTGAAAAACTGTTTTTT. Full variable domain (outside the CDR3, taken from reference TRBV5-1 and TRBJ1-4): KAGVTQTPRYLIKTRGQQVTLSCSPISGHRSVSWYQQTPGQGLQFLFEYFSETQRNKGNFPGRFSGRQFSNSRSEMNVSTLELGDSALYLCASSPGQVVGEKLFFGSGTQLSVL.

V is TRBV7-9 and J is TRBJ1-5; D remains unclear. From germline, CDR1 is SEHNR and CDR2 FQNEAQ (reference sequence). The V end was cut by 5 bases, the J end by 2 bases, with 13 bases between. This CDR3 region has 15 residues. The CDR3 DNA reads TGTGCCAGCAGCCTGGCGTTGAGGGGCAATCAGCCCCAGCATTTT. This codes for CASSLALRGNQPQHF.

The rearrangement joins TRBV7-9 to TRBJ1-5; TRBD1 aligns across 12 bases. The CDR3 loop spans 19 amino acids. Germline V CDR1 and CDR2: SEHNR, FQNEAQ (reference sequence). V lost 6 bases to trimming and J lost 2 bases; unmatched junction nucleotides: 14. CDR3 sequence: CASSYPPGQGARGNQPQHF. The CDR3 coding sequence is TGTGCCAGCAGTTATCCTCCGGGACAGGGGGCTCGAGGCAATCAGCCCCAGCATTTT. Filled out from reference TRBV7-9 and TRBJ1-5, the complete variable domain reads DTGVSQNPRHKITKRGQNVTFRCDPISEHNRLYWYRQTLGQGPEFLTYFQNEAQLEKSRLLSDRFSAERPKGSFSTLEIQRTEQGDSAMYLCASSYPPGQGARGNQPQHFGDGTRLSIL.

Turning to this clone: Other DNA sequences of this sample code for an identical CDR3. This chain links TRBV5-1 with TRBJ2-5; no firm D call. Trimming removed 0 bases from V and 2 bases from J, with 8 bases in between. The germline gives CDR1 SGHRS, CDR2 YFSETQ. The CDR3 contains 14 residues. The CDR3 spells CASSLAPGQETQYF. In nucleotides, the CDR3 is TGCGCCAGCAGCTTGGCCCCAGGACAAGAGACCCAGTACTTC. The full variable domain, completed using reference TRBV5-1 and TRBJ2-5, is KAGVTQTPRYLIKTRGQQVTLSCSPISGHRSVSWYQQTPGQGLQFLFEYFSETQRNKGNFPGRFSGRQFSNSRSEMNVSTLELGDSALYLCASSLAPGQETQYFGPGTRLLVL.

The chain carries TRBV5-1 and TRBJ2-7; 9 nucleotides align to TRBD1. Losses at the gene ends were 5 bases for V and 1 base for J; bases not matched to a gene: 7. CDR3 length equals 15 residues. CDR1 is SGHRS, CDR2 YFSETQ, per germline. The CDR3 loop is CASREGQGRSYEQYF. The CDR3 DNA is TGCGCCAGCAGGGAGGGACAGGGTAGATCCTACGAGCAGTACTTC.

This clone was seen only a few times. This sequence joins TRBV10-1 and TRBJ2-2; TRBD1 matches at 8 bases. Germline lookup yields CDR1 WNHNN and CDR2 SYGVQD (reference sequence). J lost 5 bases, V lost 6 bases, and 5 bases had no gene match. The CDR3 consists of 14 residues. The CDR3 is CASSMTGETGELFF. CDR3 coding DNA: TGCGCCAGCAGCATGACAGGGGAAACCGGGGAGCTGTTTTTT.

This chain connects TRBV7-9 to TRBJ2-7, with 9 bases fitting TRBD1. CDR1 SEHNR and CDR2 FQNEAQ come from the germline V gene (reference sequence). V shed 5 bases, J shed 3 bases, and the junction held 5 bases outside the gene matches. The CDR3 is 14 amino acids. In DNA form, the CDR3 reads TGTGCCAGCAGCCTGGACAGGGGTGGCTACGAGCAGTACTTC. The encoded protein is CASSLDRGGYEQYF.

The chain carries TRBV9 and TRBJ1-1; D is unclear. V lost 0 bases and J lost 4, with 16 bases in between. Germline V gene lookup returns CDR1 SGDLS and CDR2 YYNGEE. The CDR3 is 16 amino acids. CDR3 protein: CASSVGGGLSSTEAFF. As DNA, the CDR3 is TGTGCCAGCAGCGTAGGGGGAGGGTTGAGTAGCACTGAAGCTTTCTTT.